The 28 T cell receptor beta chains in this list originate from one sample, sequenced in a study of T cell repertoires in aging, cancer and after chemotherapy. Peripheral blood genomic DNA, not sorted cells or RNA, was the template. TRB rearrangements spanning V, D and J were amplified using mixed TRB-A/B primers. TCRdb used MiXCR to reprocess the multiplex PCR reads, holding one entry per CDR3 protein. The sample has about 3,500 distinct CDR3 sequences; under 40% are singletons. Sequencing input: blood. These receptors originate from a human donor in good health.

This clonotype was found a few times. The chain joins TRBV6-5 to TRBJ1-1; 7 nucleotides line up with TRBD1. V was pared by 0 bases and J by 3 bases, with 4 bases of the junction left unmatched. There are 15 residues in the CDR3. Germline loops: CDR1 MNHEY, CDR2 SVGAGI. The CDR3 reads CASSYSPDRDTEAFF. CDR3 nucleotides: TGTGCCAGCAGTTACTCACCAGACAGGGACACTGAAGCTTTCTTT.

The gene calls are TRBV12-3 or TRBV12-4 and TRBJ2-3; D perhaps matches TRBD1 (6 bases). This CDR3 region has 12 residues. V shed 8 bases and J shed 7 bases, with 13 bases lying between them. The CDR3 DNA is TGTGCCAGCGGGACATTATACTATACGCAGTATTTT. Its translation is CASGTLYYTQYF.

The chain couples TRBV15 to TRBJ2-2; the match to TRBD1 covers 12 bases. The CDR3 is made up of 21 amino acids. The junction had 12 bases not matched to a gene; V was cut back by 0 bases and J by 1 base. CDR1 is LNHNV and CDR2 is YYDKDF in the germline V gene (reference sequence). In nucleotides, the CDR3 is TGTGCCACCAGCAGAGAGCGAACCGGGACAGGGGGCCCGAAGAACACCGGGGAGCTGTTTTTT. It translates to CATSRERTGTGGPKNTGELFF.

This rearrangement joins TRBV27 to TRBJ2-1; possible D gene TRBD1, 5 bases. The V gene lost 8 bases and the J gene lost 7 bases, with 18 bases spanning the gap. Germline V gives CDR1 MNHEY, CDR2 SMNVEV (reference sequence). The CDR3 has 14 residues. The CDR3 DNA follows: TGTGCCAGCTGGCCACCGTCAGGGTTGAATGAGCAGTTCTTC. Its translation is CASWPPSGLNEQFF.

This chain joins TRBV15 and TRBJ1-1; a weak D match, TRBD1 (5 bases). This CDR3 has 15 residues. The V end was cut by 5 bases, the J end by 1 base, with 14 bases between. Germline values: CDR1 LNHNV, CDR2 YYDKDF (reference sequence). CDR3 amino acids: CATSARGVSNTEAFF. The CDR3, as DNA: TGTGCCACCAGCGCCCGGGGGGTGTCGAACACTGAAGCTTTCTTT.

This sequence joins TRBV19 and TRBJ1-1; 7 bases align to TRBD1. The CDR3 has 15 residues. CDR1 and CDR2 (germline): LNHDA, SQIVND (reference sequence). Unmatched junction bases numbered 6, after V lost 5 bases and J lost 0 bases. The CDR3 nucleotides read TGTGCCAGTAGTGTCCGACAGGGAATGAACACTGAAGCTTTCTTT. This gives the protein CASSVRQGMNTEAFF.

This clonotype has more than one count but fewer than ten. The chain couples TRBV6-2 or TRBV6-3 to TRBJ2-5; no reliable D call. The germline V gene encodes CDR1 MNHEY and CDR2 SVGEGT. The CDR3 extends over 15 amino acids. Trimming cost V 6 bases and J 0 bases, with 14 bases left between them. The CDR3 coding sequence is TGTGCCAGCAGCCCGGCTCAGGCGTACCAAGAGACCCAGTACTTC. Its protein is CASSPAQAYQETQYF.

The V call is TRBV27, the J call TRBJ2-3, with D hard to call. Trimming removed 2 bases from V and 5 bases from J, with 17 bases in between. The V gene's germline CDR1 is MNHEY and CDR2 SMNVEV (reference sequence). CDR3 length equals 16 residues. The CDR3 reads CASSLQAEGFRDTQYF. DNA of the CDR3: TGTGCCAGCAGTTTACAGGCAGAAGGGTTTCGAGATACGCAGTATTTT.

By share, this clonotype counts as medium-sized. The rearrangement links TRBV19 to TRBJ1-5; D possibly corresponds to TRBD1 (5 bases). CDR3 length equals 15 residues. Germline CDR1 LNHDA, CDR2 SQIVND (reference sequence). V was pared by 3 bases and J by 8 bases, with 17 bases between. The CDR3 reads CASSMEGRGREPQHF. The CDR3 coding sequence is TGTGCCAGTAGTATGGAGGGTAGGGGCAGGGAGCCCCAGCATTTT.

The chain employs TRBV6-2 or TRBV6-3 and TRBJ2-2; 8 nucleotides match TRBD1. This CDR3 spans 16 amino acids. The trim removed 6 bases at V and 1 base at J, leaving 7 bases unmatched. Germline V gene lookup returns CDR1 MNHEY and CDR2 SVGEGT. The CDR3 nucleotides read TGTGCCAGCAGACGGGTCAGGGGGCTGAACACCGGGGAGCTGTTTTTT. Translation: CASRRVRGLNTGELFF.

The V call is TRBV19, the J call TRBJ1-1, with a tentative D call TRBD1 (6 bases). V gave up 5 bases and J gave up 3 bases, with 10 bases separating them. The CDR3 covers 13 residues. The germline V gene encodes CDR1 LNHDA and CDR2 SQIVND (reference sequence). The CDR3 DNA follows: TGTGCCAGTAGTCCATACAGGGACACTGAAGCTTTCTTT. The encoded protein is CASSPYRDTEAFF.

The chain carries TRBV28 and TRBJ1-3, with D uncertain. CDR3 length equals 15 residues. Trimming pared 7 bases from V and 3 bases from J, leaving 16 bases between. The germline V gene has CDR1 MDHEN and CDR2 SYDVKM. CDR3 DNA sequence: TGTGCCAGCAAGGGCAGCCCGGCGGGTGGAAACACCATATATTTT. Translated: CASKGSPAGGNTIYF.

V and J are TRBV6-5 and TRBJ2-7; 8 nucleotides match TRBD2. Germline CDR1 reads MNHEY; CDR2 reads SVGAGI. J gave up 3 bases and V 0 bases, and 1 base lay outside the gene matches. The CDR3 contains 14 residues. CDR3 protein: CASSYSSGVYEQYF. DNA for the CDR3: TGTGCCAGCAGTTACTCTAGCGGGGTCTACGAGCAGTACTTC.

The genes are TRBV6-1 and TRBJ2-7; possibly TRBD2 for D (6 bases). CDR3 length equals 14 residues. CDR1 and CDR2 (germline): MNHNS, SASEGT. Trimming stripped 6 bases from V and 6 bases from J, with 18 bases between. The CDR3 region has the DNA TGTGCCAGCAGGGAGGAGGGTAGCCCCACCGAGCAGTACGTC. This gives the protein CASREEGSPTEQYV.

This CDR3 is CASSISSNYGYTF. Written as DNA, the CDR3 is TGTGCCAGTAGTATCTCCTCTAACTATGGCTACACCTTC. The chain combines TRBV19 with TRBJ1-2; D remains unclear. Germline-derived CDR1 and CDR2 are LNHDA and SQIVND (reference sequence). This CDR3 contains 13 residues. Trimming cost V 3 bases and J 0 bases, with 5 bases left between them.

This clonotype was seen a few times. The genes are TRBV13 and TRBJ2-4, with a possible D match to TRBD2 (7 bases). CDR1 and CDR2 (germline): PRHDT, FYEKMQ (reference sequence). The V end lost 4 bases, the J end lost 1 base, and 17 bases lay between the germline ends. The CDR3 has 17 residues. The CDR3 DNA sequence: TGTGCCAGCAGCTGGGGGGGGGGGCACGTCGCCAAAAACATTCAGTACTTC. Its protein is CASSWGGGHVAKNIQYF.

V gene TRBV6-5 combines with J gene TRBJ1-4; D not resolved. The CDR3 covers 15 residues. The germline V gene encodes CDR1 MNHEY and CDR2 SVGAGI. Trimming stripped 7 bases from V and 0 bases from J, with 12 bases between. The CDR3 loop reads CASKELFATNEKLFF. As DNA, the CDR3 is TGTGCCAGCAAAGAGTTGTTTGCAACTAATGAAAAACTGTTTTTT.

The CDR3 DNA reads TGTGCCAGCAGCTTCGGACAGACGAACAATGAGCAGTTCTTC. This codes for CASSFGQTNNEQFF. The chain uses TRBV7-6 and TRBJ2-1; a possible D gene is TRBD1 (6 bases). V lost 3 bases and J 5 bases, leaving 11 bases between the germline ends. Germline assignment: CDR1 SGHVS and CDR2 FNYEAQ. CDR3 length equals 14 residues.

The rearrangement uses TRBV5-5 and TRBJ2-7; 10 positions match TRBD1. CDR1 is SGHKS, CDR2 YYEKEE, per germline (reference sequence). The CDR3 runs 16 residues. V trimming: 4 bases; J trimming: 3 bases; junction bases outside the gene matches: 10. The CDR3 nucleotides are TGTGCCAGCAGCGACGCGGACAGGGGGTATATCTACGAGCAGTACGTC. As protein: CASSDADRGYIYEQYV.

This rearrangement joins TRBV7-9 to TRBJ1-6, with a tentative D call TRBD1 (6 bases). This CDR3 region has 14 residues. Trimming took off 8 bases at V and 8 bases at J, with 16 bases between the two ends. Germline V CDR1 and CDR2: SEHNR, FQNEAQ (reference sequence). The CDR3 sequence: CASGTSALDSPLHF. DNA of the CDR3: TGTGCCAGCGGGACATCGGCTTTGGATTCACCCCTCCACTTT.

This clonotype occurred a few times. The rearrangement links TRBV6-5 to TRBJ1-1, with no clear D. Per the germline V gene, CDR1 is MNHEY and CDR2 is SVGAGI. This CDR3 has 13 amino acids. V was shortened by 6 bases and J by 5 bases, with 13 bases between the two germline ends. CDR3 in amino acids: CASRVSRGTEAFF. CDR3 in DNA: TGTGCCAGCAGGGTTTCCAGAGGAACTGAAGCTTTCTTT.

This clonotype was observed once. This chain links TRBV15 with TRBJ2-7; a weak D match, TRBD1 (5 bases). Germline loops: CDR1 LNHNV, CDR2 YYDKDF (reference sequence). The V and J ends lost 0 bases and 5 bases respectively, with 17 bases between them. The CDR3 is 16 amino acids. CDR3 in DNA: TGTGCCACCAGCAGAGAGGCTGGGGCAGGGAACGACGAGCAGTACTTC. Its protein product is CATSREAGAGNDEQYF.

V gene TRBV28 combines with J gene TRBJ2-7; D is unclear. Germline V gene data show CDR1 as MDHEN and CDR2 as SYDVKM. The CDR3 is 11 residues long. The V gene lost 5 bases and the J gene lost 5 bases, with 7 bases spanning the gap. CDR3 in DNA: TGTGCCAGCAGTAGGCAGGACGAGCAGTACGTC. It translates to CASSRQDEQYV.

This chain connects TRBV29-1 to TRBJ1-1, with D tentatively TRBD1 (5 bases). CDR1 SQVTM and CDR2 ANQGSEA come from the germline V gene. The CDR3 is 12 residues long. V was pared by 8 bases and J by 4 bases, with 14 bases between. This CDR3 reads CSFWDEATEAFF. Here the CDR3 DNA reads TGCAGCTTTTGGGACGAGGCCACTGAAGCTTTCTTT.

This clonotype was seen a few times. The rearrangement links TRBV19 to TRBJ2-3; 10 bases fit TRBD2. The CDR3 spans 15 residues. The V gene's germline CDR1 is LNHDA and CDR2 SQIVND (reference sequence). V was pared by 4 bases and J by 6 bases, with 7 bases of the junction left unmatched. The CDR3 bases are TGTGCCAGTAGTAATATAGCGGGGGGTCAGGATACGCAGTATTTT. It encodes CASSNIAGGQDTQYF.

CDR3 region: CASSMQGSEETQYF. CDR3 nucleotides: TGTGCCAGCAGCATGCAGGGGTCGGAAGAGACCCAGTACTTC. The genes are TRBV5-4 and TRBJ2-5, with a weak D call TRBD1 (6 bases). V was pared by 4 bases and J by 3 bases, with 13 bases between. Germline V CDR1 and CDR2: SGHNT, YYREEE (reference sequence). The CDR3 spans 14 residues.

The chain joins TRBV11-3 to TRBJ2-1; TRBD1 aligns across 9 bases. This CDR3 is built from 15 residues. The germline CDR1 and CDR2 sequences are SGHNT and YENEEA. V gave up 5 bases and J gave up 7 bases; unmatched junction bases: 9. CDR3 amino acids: CASSPSGQGRNEQFF. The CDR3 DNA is TGTGCCAGCAGCCCCTCCGGACAGGGGAGGAATGAGCAGTTCTTC.

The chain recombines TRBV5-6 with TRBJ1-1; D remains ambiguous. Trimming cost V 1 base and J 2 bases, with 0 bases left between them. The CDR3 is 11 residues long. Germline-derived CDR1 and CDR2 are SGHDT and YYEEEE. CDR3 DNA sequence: TGTGCCAGCAGCTTGAACACTGAAGCTTTCTTT. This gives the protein CASSLNTEAFF.